This TCR beta chain was retrieved from a study of blood T cell repertoires in COVID-19. As for the study in general: Sites in the United States, Italy and Spain provided acute and convalescent COVID-19 samples. PBMCs, B-cell-depleted T cells, or T cells were the source of the cDNA or gDNA that made up the material.

V was trimmed by 3 bases and J by 4 bases, leaving 16 bases between them. The CDR3 has 16 amino acids. Germline V CDR1 and CDR2: SGHNT, YYREEE (reference sequence). This table comes from immunoSEQ multiplex PCR, and its TCRdb copy is limited to in-frame clones, with some not included. The sample includes roughly 250,000 clones, 65% to 85% seen only once; the top ten take 4%. The chain has TRBV5-4 and TRBJ2-2; tentatively, D is TRBD2 (7 bases). This sequence originates from a woman aged 35 to 49 with active or convalescent COVID-19. Sequencing was done on a sample of peripheral blood. In DNA form, the CDR3 reads TGTGCCAGCAGCTGGGGAGGGGGGCGTAGCACCGGGGAGCTGTTTTTT. Translation gives CASSWGGGRSTGELFF.